What follows are 28 T cell receptor beta chains derived from one specimen sequenced in a study of cytomegalovirus exposure and HLA in healthy donors. 60 Vbeta and 13 Jbeta primers were used in PCR. Clones were sequenced by immunoSEQ multiplex PCR, and TCRdb holds only the in-frame ones, with some missing. Of some 150,000 clones in the sample, 60% to 80% were seen once. The sample was PBMCs. Receptors originate from a woman aged 45-59 years in good health and CMV-seronegative.

The rearrangement uses TRBV2 and TRBJ1-3, with no clear D. The V end was cut by 1 base, the J end by 11 bases, with 6 bases between. Germline V gene data show CDR1 as SNHLY and CDR2 as FYNNEI. The CDR3 covers 11 residues. CDR3 residues: CASSEVTAIYF. CDR3 sequence (DNA): TGTGCCAGCAGTGAAGTCACAGCCATATATTTT.

The rearrangement uses TRBV7-2 and TRBJ1-1; TRBD1 matches at 7 bases. J gave up 5 bases and V 5 bases, and 8 bases lay outside the gene matches. Germline V CDR1 and CDR2: SGHTA, FQGNSA. The CDR3 has 14 amino acids. The CDR3 region is CASSRSDRVTEAFF. CDR3 DNA sequence: TGTGCCAGCAGCCGATCCGACAGGGTGACTGAAGCTTTCTTT.

The DNA for the CDR3 is TGTGCCAGTAGTAGCGGGAGCTCCTACGAGCAGTACTTC. It encodes CASSSGSSYEQYF. V and J are TRBV19 and TRBJ2-7; TRBD2 agrees at 7 bases. This CDR3 has 13 residues. The V segment lost 4 bases and the J segment 0 bases; nucleotides outside the gene matches: 0. CDR1 is LNHDA and CDR2 is SQIVND in the germline V gene (reference sequence).

CDR3 region: CASSFGQGDYEQFF. CDR3 DNA sequence: TGTGCCAGCAGCTTTGGGCAGGGTGACTATGAGCAGTTCTTC. The rearrangement joins TRBV11-2 to TRBJ2-1, with a possible D match to TRBD1 (5 bases). Looked up from germline, CDR1 is SGHAT and CDR2 is FQNNGV. This CDR3 comprises 14 residues. Trimming removed 3 bases at V and 8 bases at J, with 14 bases between.

The rearrangement joins TRBV4-3 to TRBJ2-5, with D uncertain. V lost 2 bases and J 5 bases, leaving 12 bases between the germline ends. CDR1 and CDR2 from the germline V gene are LGHNA and YSLEER. The CDR3 sequence is 14 residues long. CDR3 nucleotide sequence: TGCGCCAGCAGCCAATCACCGGGTGGGGAGACCCAGTACTTC. Protein product: CASSQSPGGETQYF.

This clone has a count of ten or more. The gene calls are TRBV11-1 and TRBJ1-1; possibly TRBD1 for D (5 bases). Germline V CDR1 and CDR2: SGHAT, FQDESV (reference sequence). Trimming shortened V by 7 bases and J by 2 bases, and 11 bases separated the two germline ends. The CDR3 runs 13 residues. CDR3 in amino acids: CASTGGSNTEAFF. As DNA, the CDR3 is TGTGCCAGCACCGGGGGGAGCAACACTGAAGCTTTCTTT.

The chain has TRBV11-3 and TRBJ1-1; D is uncertain. CDR1 is SGHNT and CDR2 is YENEEA in the germline V gene. This CDR3 region has 13 residues. V lost 3 bases to trimming and J lost 7 bases, with 12 bases between them. CDR3 in DNA: TGTGCCAGCAGCTTCGGGCGGGAGAATGAAGCTTTCTTT. This encodes CASSFGRENEAFF.

This clone showed up just a few times. V and J are TRBV6-4 and TRBJ2-2, with a tentative D call TRBD1 (6 bases). Trimming removed 4 bases at V and 3 bases at J, with 9 bases between. This CDR3 comprises 14 residues. Per the germline V gene, CDR1 is MRHNA and CDR2 is SNTAGT. The chain's CDR3 is CASSVAGDTGELFF. CDR3 DNA: TGTGCCAGCAGTGTAGCAGGGGACACCGGGGAGCTGTTTTTT.

The gene calls are TRBV12-5 and TRBJ2-1; no firm D call. Germline CDR1 reads LGHNT; CDR2 reads FRNRAP. V was pared by 0 bases and J by 9 bases, with 6 bases between. CDR3 size: 12 residues. CDR3 sequence (DNA): TGTGCTAGTGGTTTGGTACAAGTTGAGCAGTTCTTC. Encoded protein: CASGLVQVEQFF.

For this clone: The sample has other DNA sequences that encode this CDR3 too. The J gene is TRBJ1-1, the V gene TRBV9; D uncertain. The CDR3 totals 14 residues. With 0 bases removed from V and 2 bases from J, the gap between germline ends came to 8 bases. Germline V gives CDR1 SGDLS, CDR2 YYNGEE. The CDR3 DNA reads TGTGCCAGCAGCGTAGGATCGGGAAACACTGAAGCTTTCTTT. This codes for CASSVGSGNTEAFF.

V gene TRBV5-1 combines with J gene TRBJ2-2; D might be TRBD2 (6 bases). Germline V gene sequence: CDR1 SGHRS, CDR2 YFSETQ. This CDR3 spans 20 amino acids. V was pared by 4 bases and J by 0 bases, with 25 bases between. CDR3 nucleotides: TGCGCCAGCAGCCGCCGGGGGACTCGGGACCAATTAGCGAACACCGGGGAGCTGTTTTTT. Translated, it gives CASSRRGTRDQLANTGELFF.

The chain recombines TRBV5-1 with TRBJ1-1, with D possibly TRBD1 on 5 matching bases. Germline V gene data show CDR1 as SGHRS and CDR2 as YFSETQ. V was clipped by 3 bases and J by 7 bases, with 19 bases between them. The CDR3 loop spans 15 amino acids. The CDR3 DNA reads TGCGCCAGCAGCTCCCTTGGCGGGACCACCGGTGAAGCTTTCTTT. It yields the protein CASSSLGGTTGEAFF.

The CDR3 nucleotides read TGTGCCTGGAGTTTTCGACAGGGGGAGAGCTATGGCTACACCTTC. As protein: CAWSFRQGESYGYTF. The chain is built from TRBV30 and TRBJ1-2; 9 nucleotides match TRBD1. CDR1 and CDR2 from the germline V gene are GTSNPN and SVGIG (reference sequence). V dropped 2 bases and J dropped 4; count of bases not matched to a gene: 8. This CDR3 region has 15 residues.

CDR3 sequence: CASSLEVGARTQYF. The CDR3 DNA reads TGTGCCAGCAGCTTAGAGGTGGGGGCGAGGACCCAGTACTTC. The chain combines TRBV7-6 with TRBJ2-5, with D tentatively TRBD1 (6 bases). With 1 base removed from V and 7 bases from J, the gap between germline ends came to 13 bases. This CDR3 is 14 amino acids long. Germline V gene lookup returns CDR1 SGHVS and CDR2 FNYEAQ. The whole variable domain, remainder taken from reference TRBV7-6 and TRBJ2-5, is GAGVSQSPRYKVTKRGQDVALRCDPISGHVSLYWYRQALGQGPEFLTYFNYEAQQDKSGLPNDRFSAERPEGSISTLTIQRTEQRDSAMYRCASSLEVGARTQYFGPGTRLLVL.

The sample holds a few counts of this clone. The CDR3 region is CASIITGGPYEQYF. CDR3 nucleotides: TGTGCCAGCATCATTACGGGGGGCCCCTACGAGCAGTACTTC. The rearrangement links TRBV27 to TRBJ2-7; D is possibly TRBD2 (7 bases). Germline CDR1 and CDR2: MNHEY and SMNVEV (reference sequence). This CDR3 spans 14 amino acids. V lost 7 bases and J 2 bases, leaving 15 bases between the germline ends.

This chain connects TRBV7-6 to TRBJ1-6; D gene uncertain. This CDR3 has 14 residues. V lost 4 bases, J lost 7 bases, and 11 bases lay in between. Germline lookup yields CDR1 SGHVS and CDR2 FNYEAQ. This CDR3 is CASSSSGSNSPLHF. The CDR3 coding sequence is TGTGCCAGCAGCTCCTCCGGGAGCAATTCACCCCTCCACTTT.

The V gene is TRBV5-1, the J gene TRBJ2-1; D is possibly TRBD1 (6 bases). The CDR3 is 16 residues long. Germline CDR1 is SGHRS and CDR2 is YFSETQ. The germline V and J ends were trimmed by 2 bases and 0 bases, with 12 bases remaining between them. CDR3 DNA sequence: TGCGCCAGCAGCTTCGGGGACAACCGCTCCTACAATGAGCAGTTCTTC. Its translation: CASSFGDNRSYNEQFF.

The rearrangement uses TRBV4-1 and TRBJ2-1; TRBD1 matches at 7 bases. The length of the CDR3 is 15 residues. Trimming took 4 bases from V and 7 from J; bases not matched to a gene: 10. Germline values: CDR1 MGHRA, CDR2 YSYEKL. CDR3 in amino acids: CASSLTRGPSNEQFF. The CDR3 DNA reads as TGCGCCAGCAGCCTCACAAGGGGGCCCTCGAATGAGCAGTTCTTC.

The gene calls are TRBV7-8 and TRBJ2-5, with D perhaps TRBD1 (6 bases). V was clipped by 1 base and J by 6 bases, with 18 bases between them. Germline CDR1 SGHVS, CDR2 FQNEAQ. CDR3 size: 16 residues. This CDR3 is CASSLEKTGRAKTQYF. The DNA of the CDR3 is TGTGCCAGCAGCTTAGAGAAGACAGGCCGAGCGAAGACCCAGTACTTC.

The chain has TRBV5-4 and TRBJ1-2, with D perhaps matching TRBD1 (5 bases). With 4 bases removed from V and 8 bases from J, the gap between germline ends came to 15 bases. This CDR3 has 13 residues. Germline V gene data show CDR1 as SGHNT and CDR2 as YYREEE (reference sequence). The CDR3 sequence: CASSVQGELGYTF. CDR3 bases: TGTGCCAGCAGCGTTCAGGGTGAATTGGGCTACACCTTC.

This rearrangement joins TRBV5-1 to TRBJ2-2; 10 bases align to TRBD1. The CDR3 totals 15 residues. Germline V gene lookup returns CDR1 SGHRS and CDR2 YFSETQ. V lost 4 bases and J lost 7; bases outside the gene matches: 7. CDR3 amino acids: CASSPGQGDIGELFF. CDR3 in DNA: TGCGCCAGCAGCCCCGGACAGGGGGACATCGGGGAGCTGTTTTTT.

The chain couples TRBV5-1 to TRBJ2-5; the match to TRBD1 covers 8 bases. V shed 3 bases, J shed 5 bases, and the junction held 6 bases outside the gene matches. The CDR3 consists of 14 residues. The V gene's germline CDR1 is SGHRS and CDR2 YFSETQ. The CDR3 DNA follows: TGCGCCAGCAGCTCAACAGGGGGATCGGAGACCCAGTACTTC. Residues: CASSSTGGSETQYF.

The chain links TRBV7-9 to TRBJ1-1, with D possibly matching TRBD1 (5 bases). CDR1 is SEHNR and CDR2 is FQNEAQ in the germline V gene (reference sequence). Trimming shortened V by 1 base and J by 7 bases, and 13 bases separated the two germline ends. The CDR3 is made up of 14 amino acids. In nucleotides, the CDR3 is TGTGCCAGCAGCTTAGGGGATACGGGGGATGAAGCTTTCTTT. The encoded protein is CASSLGDTGDEAFF.

The rearrangement joins TRBV10-3 to TRBJ2-1, with TRBD1 matching over 8 bases. The CDR3 covers 16 residues. The germline CDR1 and CDR2 sequences are ENHRY and SYGVKD. Trimming removed 0 bases from V and 4 bases from J; junction bases left unmatched: 5. The CDR3: CAISESGTGGYNEQFF. For the CDR3, the DNA is TGTGCCATCAGTGAGTCAGGAACAGGGGGGTACAATGAGCAGTTCTTC.

CDR3 coding DNA: TGTGCCAGCAGCGTAGGGGGGCTAGCCGTTTACGAGCAGTACTTC. Translated, it gives CASSVGGLAVYEQYF. The J gene is TRBJ2-7, the V gene TRBV9, with TRBD1 as a possible D gene (6 bases). The V and J ends lost 0 bases and 4 bases respectively, with 14 bases between them. CDR3 length: 15 amino acids. CDR1 is SGDLS, CDR2 YYNGEE, per germline.

The chain combines TRBV5-1 with TRBJ1-2; possibly TRBD1 for D (5 bases). V lost 7 bases, J lost 3 bases, and 25 bases lay in between. Germline CDR1 reads SGHRS; CDR2 reads YFSETQ. The CDR3 is made up of 17 amino acids. The CDR3 nucleotides read TGCGCCAGCTCCCCCGATCCAAGGGGCGGAGGGGACTATGGCTACACCTTC. It translates to CASSPDPRGGGDYGYTF.

The J gene is TRBJ1-1, the V gene TRBV6-5; 9 positions match TRBD1. The V gene end was trimmed by 4 bases and the J gene end by 5 bases; junction bases not matched to a gene: 8. Germline-derived CDR1 and CDR2 are MNHEY and SVGAGI. This CDR3 region has 15 residues. The CDR3 region is CASSSFGQGRTEAFF. The CDR3 nucleotides are TGTGCCAGCAGTTCCTTTGGACAGGGGAGGACTGAAGCTTTCTTT.

This clone was observed once. The chain has TRBV5-4 and TRBJ2-7, with 7 bases lining up with TRBD2. The CDR3 has 15 amino acids. V dropped 4 bases and J dropped 2; count of bases not matched to a gene: 9. From germline, CDR1 is SGHNT and CDR2 YYREEE (reference sequence). The CDR3 bases are TGTGCCAGCAGCACAACTAGCGAGCTCCCCTACGAGCAGTACTTC. It is translated as CASSTTSELPYEQYF.